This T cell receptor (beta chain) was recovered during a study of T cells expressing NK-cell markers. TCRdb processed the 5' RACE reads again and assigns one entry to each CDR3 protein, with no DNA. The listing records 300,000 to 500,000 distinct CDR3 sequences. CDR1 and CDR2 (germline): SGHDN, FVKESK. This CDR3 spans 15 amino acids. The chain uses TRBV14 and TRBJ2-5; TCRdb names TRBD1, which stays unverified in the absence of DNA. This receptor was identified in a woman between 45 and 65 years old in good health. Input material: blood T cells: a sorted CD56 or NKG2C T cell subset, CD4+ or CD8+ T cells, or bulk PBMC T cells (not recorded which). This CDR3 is CASSYDRGRVETQYF.